This T cell receptor (beta chain) was sequenced for a study of T-cell reconstitution after alpha-beta-depleted transplantation in children. Unique molecular identifiers were incorporated when the TCRbeta library was constructed. TCRdb re-called the PCR reads with MiXCR, one entry per CDR3 protein. This sample yields hundreds of thousands of distinct CDR3 sequences, of which roughly 17% are seen a single time; about 1.1% belongs to the top ten. This clonotype occurred a few times. The TCR was taken from a human donor who donated a stem cell graft to a child with acute myeloid leukemia. The sequences come from PBMCs from the stem cell graft donor, collected from the stem cell graft.

CDR3 DNA: TGTGCCAGCAGCACGCGGGGACAGCCTACCTACGAGCAGTACTTC. It is translated as CASSTRGQPTYEQYF. This chain joins TRBV11-3 and TRBJ2-7; maybe TRBD1 (7 bases). The V gene's germline CDR1 is SGHNT and CDR2 YENEEA. Trimming removed 5 bases at V and 2 bases at J, with 16 bases between. This CDR3 has 15 amino acids.